Sequencing of this T cell receptor beta chain was carried out in a study of tissue T cells after allogeneic stem cell transplantation. Study-wide findings and caveats: Within patients, tissue anatomy strongly shaped TCR repertoire composition. Shared clones across patients were few; motif clustering revealed tissue-specific shared signatures.

Trimming removed 5 bases from V and 7 bases from J; junction bases left unmatched: 6. The CDR3 sequence is 12 residues long. The germline V gene has CDR1 GFQATS and CDR2 STVNSAI. As concerns this clone: Its antigen is not identified. Genes and germline are mouse. From the germline J gene comes the end of the CDR3, since the read stops 1 residue before it.

TCRdb's copy holds only in-frame clones and misses some; the assay was immunoSEQ multiplex PCR. The repertoire includes roughly 51,000 clones, approximately 73% of them detected once, and about 0.55% sits in the top ten. The J gene is TRBJ2-7, the V gene TRBV20, with 9 bases that match TRBD2. The sequence was collected from a pool of C57BL/6 mice in good health. Sequencing input: sorted cells pooled from one or two spleens. CDR3 amino acids: CGAETGGGEQYF. The DNA read from the CDR3 is TGTGGTGCTGAGACTGGGGGAGGAGAACAGTAC.